This entry lists 24 T cell receptor beta chains sequenced from one sample in a study of CD8 T cells in ankylosing spondylitis. MiXCR, run by TCRdb on the 5' RACE reads, gives a single entry per CDR3 protein. Of 150,000 to 200,000 distinct CDR3 sequences in the sample, roughly 11% were seen once. The sequencing sample was made of blood, either unsorted or a sorted T cell fraction (not recorded which). These receptors originate from a male donor with ankylosing spondylitis or in good health (not recorded which).

In this sample, this clonotype turned up many times. V usage is TRBV10-3 and J usage is TRBJ1-1, with D unclear. V was cut by 3 bases and J by 1 base, with 12 bases left in between. CDR1 ENHRY and CDR2 SYGVKD come from the germline V gene. The CDR3 is made up of 15 amino acids. CDR3 region: CAISERNTRNTEAFF. The CDR3 DNA reads TGTGCCATCAGTGAACGTAATACAAGGAACACTGAAGCTTTCTTT.

The chain employs TRBV20-1 and TRBJ2-5; 8 bases are shared with TRBD2. Germline V gene lookup returns CDR1 DFQATT and CDR2 SNEGSKA (reference sequence). This CDR3 is built from 14 residues. V lost 1 base and J lost 9; bases outside the gene matches: 10. The CDR3 DNA sequence: TGCAGTGCTAGAGCTCTAGCGGGCCCCAGGGCCCAGTACTTC. This codes for CSARALAGPRAQYF.

In its sample, this clonotype was seen a few times. The V and J genes are TRBV11-2 and TRBJ2-3; D gene uncertain. The V gene lost 1 base and the J gene lost 6 bases, with 11 bases spanning the gap. The CDR3 runs to 14 residues. CDR1 and CDR2 from the germline V gene are SGHAT and FQNNGV. The DNA for the CDR3 is TGTGCCAGCAGCTTAGGCCTGGTGCGGGATACGCAGTATTTT. The encoded protein is CASSLGLVRDTQYF.

There are many counts of this clonotype. The chain is built from TRBV20-1 and TRBJ2-1, with D possibly TRBD1 on 6 matching bases. V gave up 0 bases and J gave up 11 bases, with 14 bases separating them. From germline, CDR1 is DFQATT and CDR2 SNEGSKA (reference sequence). The CDR3 has 13 residues. The CDR3 region is CSAREGAREQQFF. The CDR3 coding sequence is TGCAGTGCTAGAGAGGGGGCCCGCGAGCAGCAGTTCTTC.

This clonotype was recorded at least ten times. The V gene is TRBV9, the J gene TRBJ2-1; 12 positions match TRBD2. The CDR3 is 15 amino acids. Trimming removed 4 bases from V and 7 bases from J; junction bases left unmatched: 6. Per germline, CDR1 SGDLS and CDR2 YYNGEE. The CDR3 protein is CASSPSGRAGNEQFF. The DNA for the CDR3 is TGTGCCAGCAGCCCTAGCGGGAGGGCCGGTAATGAGCAGTTCTTC.

This clonotype was seen only a few times. The rearrangement links TRBV19 to TRBJ2-1; a weak D match, TRBD1 (6 bases). The CDR3 has 18 residues. Trimming shortened V by 7 bases and J by 0 bases, and 22 bases separated the two germline ends. Germline CDR1 reads LNHDA; CDR2 reads SQIVND (reference sequence). The CDR3 DNA follows: TGTGCCAGTACCCGTGGATTGGGGACATTGGGCTCCTACAATGAGCAGTTCTTC. Protein: CASTRGLGTLGSYNEQFF.

This clonotype was picked up one time. Possible read error: a much larger clone is one base away. The genes are TRBV2 and TRBJ2-5; no clear D gene. The CDR3 length is 13 residues. Germline V gene sequence: CDR1 SNHLY, CDR2 FYNNEI. In DNA, the CDR3 is TGTACCAGCAGTAAACGGTGGCAAGAGACCCAGTACTTC. This encodes CTSSKRWQETQYF. Filled out from reference TRBV2 and TRBJ2-5, the complete variable domain reads EPEVTQTPSHQVTQMGQEVILRCVPISNHLYFYWYRQILGQKVEFLVSFYNNEISEKSEIFDDQFSVERPDGSNFTLKIRSTKLEDSAMYFCTSSKRWQETQYFGPGTRLLVL.

This clonotype was found a few times. The chain uses TRBV11-2 and TRBJ2-2, with D perhaps matching TRBD1 or TRBD2 (5 bases each). The V gene's germline CDR1 is SGHAT and CDR2 FQNNGV. V lost 5 bases and J lost 3, with 22 bases in between. The CDR3 loop spans 18 amino acids. The CDR3 bases are TGTGCCAGCAGCCCCCCCACCCCCGGGGCGAGGGACACCGGGGAGCTGTTTTTT. Protein sequence: CASSPPTPGARDTGELFF.

In this sample, this clonotype turned up many times. This chain connects TRBV12-3 or TRBV12-4 to TRBJ1-5, with 7 bases lining up with TRBD1. The CDR3 loop spans 14 amino acids. J lost 4 bases, V lost 6 bases, and 6 bases had no gene match. The CDR3 DNA is TGTGCCAGCAGCCGGGGGACAGTTAATCAGCCCCAGCATTTT. It is translated as CASSRGTVNQPQHF.

The chain employs TRBV5-1 and TRBJ2-6, with D unclear. The germline V gene has CDR1 SGHRS and CDR2 YFSETQ. The germline V and J ends were trimmed by 4 bases and 2 bases, with 10 bases remaining between them. The CDR3 loop spans 15 amino acids. DNA for the CDR3: TGCGCCAGCAGCGCTACAAGGACTGGGGCCAACGTCCTGACTTTC. Its protein is CASSATRTGANVLTF.

In this sample, this clonotype turned up many times. The rearrangement uses TRBV14 and TRBJ2-1; 12 bases align to TRBD2. This CDR3 is 14 amino acids long. V lost 4 bases to trimming and J lost 9 bases; unmatched junction nucleotides: 4. Germline lookup yields CDR1 SGHDN and CDR2 FVKESK. The CDR3 nucleotides read TGTGCCAGCAGCCCAAGACTAGCGGGAGTTGAGCAGTTCTTC. It specifies CASSPRLAGVEQFF.

The sample holds many counts of this clonotype. The gene calls are TRBV7-2 and TRBJ1-6; D gene ambiguous. V lost 8 bases, J lost 5 bases, and 16 bases lay in between. This CDR3 spans 15 amino acids. Per the germline V gene, CDR1 is SGHTA and CDR2 is FQGNSA. CDR3 coding DNA: TGTGCCAGCTCTGGACGGAACGTCAATAATTCACCCCTCCACTTT. This translates into CASSGRNVNNSPLHF.

This clonotype appeared a few times. The rearrangement links TRBV7-2 to TRBJ2-3; D gene unclear. V gave up 1 base and J gave up 2 bases, with 10 bases separating them. This CDR3 region has 15 residues. Per the germline V gene, CDR1 is SGHTA and CDR2 is FQGNSA. CDR3 loop: CASSLDGKSTDTQYF. CDR3 nucleotides: TGTGCCAGCAGCTTAGACGGCAAATCCACAGATACGCAGTATTTT. Full variable domain (remainder filled in from reference TRBV7-2 and TRBJ2-3): GAGVSQSPSNKVTEKGKDVELRCDPISGHTALYWYRQSLGQGLEFLIYFQGNSAPDKSGLPSDRFSAERTGGSVSTLTIQRTQQEDSAVYLCASSLDGKSTDTQYFGPGTRLTVL.

The chain recombines TRBV5-1 with TRBJ2-7, with D possibly being TRBD2 (5 bases). CDR3 length equals 13 residues. CDR1 and CDR2 from the germline V gene are SGHRS and YFSETQ. V was cut by 0 bases and J by 4 bases, with 8 bases left in between. Here the CDR3 DNA reads TGCGCCAGCAGCTTGGGACTAAGGTACGAGCAGTACTTC. Residues: CASSLGLRYEQYF.

In this sample, this clonotype turned up a few times. The chain links TRBV20-1 to TRBJ1-2, with D tentatively TRBD1 (6 bases). The CDR3 spans 11 residues. V lost 6 bases and J 6 bases, leaving 11 bases between the germline ends. Per germline, CDR1 DFQATT and CDR2 SNEGSKA (reference sequence). The CDR3 nucleotides are TGCAGTGCAGAAGGACAGCATGGCTACACCTTC. This gives the protein CSAEGQHGYTF.

The V gene is TRBV11-2, the J gene TRBJ2-3, with a possible D match to TRBD2 (5 bases). V was cut by 5 bases and J by 0 bases, with 24 bases left in between. The CDR3 is 19 residues long. CDR1 SGHAT and CDR2 FQNNGV come from the germline V gene. The CDR3 sequence is CASSRFGRRADASTDTQYF. The CDR3 DNA sequence: TGTGCCAGCAGCCGTTTCGGCCGGCGGGCAGACGCTAGCACAGATACGCAGTATTTT. Together with reference TRBV11-2 and TRBJ2-3, the CDR3 gives the full variable domain: EAGVAQSPRYKIIEKRQSVAFWCNPISGHATLYWYQQILGQGPKLLIQFQNNGVVDDSQLPKDRFSAERLKGVDSTLKIQPAKLEDSAVYLCASSRFGRRADASTDTQYFGPGTRLTVL.

This clonotype came up a few times. The rearrangement links TRBV20-1 to TRBJ2-7; 10 bases map to TRBD1. The CDR3 is made up of 14 amino acids. V shed 5 bases and J 3 bases; nucleotides not matched to a gene: 7. Looked up from germline, CDR1 is DFQATT and CDR2 is SNEGSKA (reference sequence). CDR3 sequence reads: CSAAGTGVIYEQYF. DNA of the CDR3: TGCAGTGCTGCCGGGACAGGGGTAATCTACGAGCAGTACTTC.

This clonotype was detected many times. The CDR3 sequence: CASSQDGPRWSAGETQYF. The CDR3 DNA reads as TGTGCCAGCAGCCAAGATGGCCCCAGGTGGAGTGCGGGTGAGACCCAGTACTTC. The genes are TRBV14 and TRBJ2-5; TRBD2 might be the D (5 bases). The CDR3 is 18 residues long. Trimming removed 0 bases from V and 5 bases from J, with 22 bases in between. Per germline, CDR1 SGHDN and CDR2 FVKESK. The whole variable domain, filled in from reference TRBV14 and TRBJ2-5, reads EAGVTQFPSHSVIEKGQTVTLRCDPISGHDNLYWYRRVMGKEIKFLLHFVKESKQDESGMPNNRFLAERTGGTYSTLKVQPAELEDSGVYFCASSQDGPRWSAGETQYFGPGTRLLVL.

This clonotype showed up many times. This sequence joins TRBV24-1 and TRBJ1-2; D gene ambiguous. The germline gives CDR1 KGHDR, CDR2 SFDVKD. The V gene lost 4 bases and the J gene lost 3 bases, with 5 bases spanning the gap. The CDR3 contains 12 residues. CDR3 sequence (DNA): TGTGCCACCAGTGAGCCAGACTATGGCTACACCTTC. It translates to CATSEPDYGYTF.

The sample holds many counts of this clonotype. V and J are TRBV11-2 and TRBJ1-2; D perhaps matches TRBD1 (5 bases). Deletions cut 0 bases from V and 4 bases from J, with 12 bases between. The germline V gene encodes CDR1 SGHAT and CDR2 FQNNGV. CDR3 length: 15 residues. The CDR3 is CASSLEAGRVYGYTF. CDR3 sequence (DNA): TGTGCCAGCAGCTTAGAGGCAGGGAGGGTCTATGGCTACACCTTC.

This clonotype was detected many times. The chain joins TRBV12-3 or TRBV12-4 to TRBJ2-7; 9 bases match TRBD1. V shed 1 base and J 1 base; nucleotides not matched to a gene: 2. This CDR3 spans 15 amino acids. The CDR3 protein is CASSLVGTGSYEQYF. The CDR3 DNA reads as TGTGCCAGCAGTTTAGTAGGGACAGGGTCCTACGAGCAGTACTTC.

This clonotype was recorded at least ten times. The genes are TRBV7-8 and TRBJ2-2; TRBD2 matches at 10 bases. Germline CDR1 SGHVS, CDR2 FQNEAQ. The junction had 3 bases not matched to a gene; V was cut back by 2 bases and J by 0 bases. The CDR3 extends over 17 amino acids. The CDR3 loop is CASSLSSGRANTGELFF. CDR3 nucleotide sequence: TGTGCCAGCAGCTTATCTAGCGGGAGAGCGAACACCGGGGAGCTGTTTTTT.

This clonotype was recorded many times. The chain links TRBV6-1 to TRBJ2-1, with 7 bases identical to TRBD2. Germline loops: CDR1 MNHNS, CDR2 SASEGT. J lost 12 bases, V lost 5 bases, and 13 bases had no gene match. The CDR3 runs to 14 residues. CDR3 sequence: CASSPRSGDRSQFF. In DNA, the CDR3 is TGTGCCAGCAGTCCCCGGAGCGGGGATCGATCGCAGTTCTTC.

This clonotype was seen ten or more times. This chain connects TRBV15 to TRBJ2-1; the D gene is possibly TRBD1 (5 bases). The CDR3 covers 16 residues. The V gene lost 0 bases and the J gene lost 1 base, with 10 bases spanning the gap. Germline CDR1 LNHNV, CDR2 YYDKDF (reference sequence). The CDR3: CATSRERPGSYNEQFF. The CDR3 DNA is TGTGCCACCAGCAGAGAACGGCCAGGGTCCTACAATGAGCAGTTCTTC.